This T cell receptor beta chain was sequenced during a study of OX40 agonist ivuxolimab in advanced cancers. Study at large: Partial responses were achieved by three patients: one hepatocellular carcinoma, two cutaneous melanoma. General study findings and limits: Antigen targets of the expanded peripheral T cells went undetermined.

In germline, CDR1 is SGHTA, CDR2 FQGTGA. The CDR3 has 14 amino acids. V lost 2 bases and J 5 bases, leaving 12 bases between the germline ends. With respect to this clone: Its matching antigen is unknown.

Assay used: immunoSEQ multiplex PCR; TCRdb lists only in-frame clones, some missing. The table shows fewer than 85,000 clones, with around 78% occurring only once. The starting material was CD4+ or CD8+ T cells sorted from blood, obtained in a trial of the OX40 agonist ivuxolimab. The receptor was derived from an adult with an advanced solid tumor such as melanoma, head and neck, liver or kidney cancer. The chain has TRBV7-3 and TRBJ2-5, with D tentatively TRBD1 or TRBD2 (5 bases each). The CDR3 loop reads CASSLQGRGETQYF. Written as DNA, the CDR3 is TGTGCCAGCAGCTTACAGGGCCGCGGGGAGACCCAGTACTTC. The complete variable domain, with remaining parts taken from reference TRBV7-3 and TRBJ2-5, reads GAGVSQTPSNKVTEKGKYVELRCDPISGHTALYWYRQSLGQGPEFLIYFQGTGAADDSGLPNDRFFAVRPEGSVSTLKIQRTERGDSAVYLCASSLQGRGETQYFGPGTRLLVL.